This T cell receptor (beta chain) was identified during a study of shared T cell receptors in the human thymus (dated by TCRdb to the early 2020s). Looking at the study overall: The study examined how self-reactive, shared T-cell receptor alpha chains are generated in the human thymus.

The library was generated by the immunoSEQ multiplex PCR assay. In its TCRdb copy, this immuneACCESS table keeps in-frame sequences only and misses some clones. Where compared with another copy, unresolved V genes explain less than half of these, and the others have no known cause. The sample records some 760,000 clones, over 75% of which are singletons. The top ten clones comprise under 0.012% of the sample. Trimming costs V 4 bases and J 6 bases, and their ends lie 12 bases apart. Reading the germline V gene gives CDR1 SGHDN and CDR2 FVKESK. From the cysteine through the phenylalanine, the CDR3 covers 14 amino acids. CDR3 DNA only is kept here, 42 bases in frame from base 1. With respect to this clone: The target of this receptor is not known. One base away there is no much larger clone; base qualities are not given.

This same sample was also part of a study on human thymus T cells. The second publication reports: Immunologically healthy infants undergoing open corrective cardiac surgery for congenital heart defects in Finland were used as donors. The thymus tissue came from surgical resects taken out during corrective cardiac surgery. Biased V and J gene segment usage appeared to be present in both thymic and peripheral blood repertoires. The related research reported highly overlapping thymic TCR repertoires among unrelated individuals. The study used about 8 infant thymus samples plus four related peripheral blood samples to characterize TCR alpha and beta repertoires. Donor ages ranging from about 7 to 244 days were recorded, and roughly six male and a couple of female infants were included in the cohort. After being mechanically released from the tissue, thymocytes were kept at -70 degrees C in pellets of 10-30 million cells. Genomic DNA was extracted from frozen cell pellets with a QIAsymphony instrument. TCRB and TCRAD loci were amplified from a standardized quantity of quality-controlled genomic DNA using the immunoSEQ multiplex PCR assay. The amplicons spanned the V(D)J region and were long enough to cover the CDR3 and allow V and J genes to be identified. Through the commercial immunoSEQ service, the amplicons were sequenced on an Illumina platform. Primer bias and sequencing errors were corrected using previously described methods, and TCRAD and TCRB definitions followed the IMGT database. Analysis of the repertoires was done with immunoSEQ Analyzer 3.0 and VDJTools and included basic statistics, V/J segment usage, diversity estimates, rarefaction and pairwise overlap. To estimate diversity, the Chao1, ChaoE, Efron-Thisted, Shannon and inverse Simpson indices were applied, and diversity was also estimated on datasets down-sampled to the smallest sample. Repertoire overlap was assessed by strict matching of CDR3 nucleotide sequence, V gene and J gene, and clustering was done by Jaccard-based multidimensional scaling. On average, thymus samples yielded about 810,000 unique TCRB clonotypes, whereas blood samples yielded about 84,000.

The specimen sequenced was thymocytes. This clonotype originated in a girl less than two years old with a congenital heart defect. Donor details come from another sample of the same person, matched by shared clones. The rearrangement joined TRBV14 to TRBJ1-4; a weak D assignment points to TRBD1 (6 bases agree). The CDR3 is CASSRQGNDEKLFF. The nucleotides are TGTGCCAGCAGCCGGCAGGGGAACGATGAAAAACTGTTTTTT.